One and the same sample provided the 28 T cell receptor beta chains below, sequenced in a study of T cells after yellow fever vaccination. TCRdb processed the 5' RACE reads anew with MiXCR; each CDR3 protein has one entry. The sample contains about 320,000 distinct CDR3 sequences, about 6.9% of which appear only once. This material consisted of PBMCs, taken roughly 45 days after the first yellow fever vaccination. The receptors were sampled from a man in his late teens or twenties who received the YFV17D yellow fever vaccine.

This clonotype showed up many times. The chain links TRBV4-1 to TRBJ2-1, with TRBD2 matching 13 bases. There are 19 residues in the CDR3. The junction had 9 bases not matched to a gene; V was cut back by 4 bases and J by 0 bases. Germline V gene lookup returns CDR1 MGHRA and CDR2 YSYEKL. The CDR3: CASSRKLLAGGLSYNEQFF. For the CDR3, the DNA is TGCGCCAGCAGCCGAAAGCTACTAGCGGGGGGGCTCTCCTACAATGAGCAGTTCTTC.

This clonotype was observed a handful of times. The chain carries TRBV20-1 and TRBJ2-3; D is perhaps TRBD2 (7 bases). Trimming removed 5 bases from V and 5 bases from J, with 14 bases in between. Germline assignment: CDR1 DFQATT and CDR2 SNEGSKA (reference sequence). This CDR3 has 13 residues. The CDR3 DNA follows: TGCAGTGCTCCCGAGGGGGGGGAAGATACGCAGTATTTT. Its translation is CSAPEGGEDTQYF.

The CDR3 DNA is TGCAGTGCTAGAGACCCACCGGGAGCACCAAGCCGCACAGATACGCAGTATTTT. It yields the protein CSARDPPGAPSRTDTQYF. This chain joins TRBV20-1 and TRBJ2-3; TRBD2 is a possible D gene (6 bases). Between the trimmed V and J ends, which lost 0 bases and 1 base, there was a span of 20 bases. Per germline, CDR1 DFQATT and CDR2 SNEGSKA (reference sequence). The CDR3 is 18 residues long.

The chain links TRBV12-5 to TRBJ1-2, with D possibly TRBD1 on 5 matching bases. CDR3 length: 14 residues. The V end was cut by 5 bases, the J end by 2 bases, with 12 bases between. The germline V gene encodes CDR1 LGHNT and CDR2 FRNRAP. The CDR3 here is CASGTPGENYGYTF. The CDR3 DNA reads TGTGCTAGTGGTACCCCGGGGGAAAACTATGGCTACACCTTC.

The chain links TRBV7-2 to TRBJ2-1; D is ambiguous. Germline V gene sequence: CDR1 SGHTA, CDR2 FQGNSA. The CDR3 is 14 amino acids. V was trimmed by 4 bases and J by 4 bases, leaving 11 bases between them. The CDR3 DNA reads TGTGCCAGCAGCTACGCGCCCACTTACAATGAGCAGTTCTTC. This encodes CASSYAPTYNEQFF.

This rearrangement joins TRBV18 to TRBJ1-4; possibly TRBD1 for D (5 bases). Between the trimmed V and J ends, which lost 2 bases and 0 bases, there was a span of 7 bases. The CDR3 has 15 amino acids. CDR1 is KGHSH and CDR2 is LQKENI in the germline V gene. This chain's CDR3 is CASSPGQATNEKLFF. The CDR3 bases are TGTGCCAGCTCACCAGGACAAGCAACTAATGAAAAACTGTTTTTT.

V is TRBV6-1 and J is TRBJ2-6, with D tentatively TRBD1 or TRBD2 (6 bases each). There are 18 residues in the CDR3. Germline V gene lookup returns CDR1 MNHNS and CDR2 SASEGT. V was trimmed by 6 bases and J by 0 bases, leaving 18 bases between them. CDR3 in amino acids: CASRNRPGAISGANVLTF. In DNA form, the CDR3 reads TGTGCCAGCAGGAACAGGCCGGGGGCTATCTCTGGGGCCAACGTCCTGACTTTC.

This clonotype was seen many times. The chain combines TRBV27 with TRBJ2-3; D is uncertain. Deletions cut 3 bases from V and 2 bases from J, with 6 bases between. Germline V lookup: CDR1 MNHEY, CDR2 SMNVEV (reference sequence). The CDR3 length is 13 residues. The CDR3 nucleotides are TGTGCCAGCAGTTTCATCTTCACAGATACGCAGTATTTT. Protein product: CASSFIFTDTQYF.

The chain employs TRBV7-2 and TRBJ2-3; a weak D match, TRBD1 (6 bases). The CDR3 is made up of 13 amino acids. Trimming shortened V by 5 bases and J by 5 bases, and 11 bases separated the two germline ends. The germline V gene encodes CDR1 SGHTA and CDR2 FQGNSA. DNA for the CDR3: TGTGCCAGCAGCACCAGGGGTGAAGATACGCAGTATTTT. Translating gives CASSTRGEDTQYF.

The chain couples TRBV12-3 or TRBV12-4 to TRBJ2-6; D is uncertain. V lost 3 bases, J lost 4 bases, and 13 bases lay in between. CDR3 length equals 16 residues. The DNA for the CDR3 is TGTGCCAGCAGTTTTTTAAGGGTCTCGGGGGCCAACGTCCTGACTTTC. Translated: CASSFLRVSGANVLTF.

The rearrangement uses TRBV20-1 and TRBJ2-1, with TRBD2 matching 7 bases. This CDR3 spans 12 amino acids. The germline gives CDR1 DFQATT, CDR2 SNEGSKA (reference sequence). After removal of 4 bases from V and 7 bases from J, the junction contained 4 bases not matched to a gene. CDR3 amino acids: CSATSGVNEQFF. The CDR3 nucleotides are TGCAGTGCTACAAGCGGGGTAAATGAGCAGTTCTTC.

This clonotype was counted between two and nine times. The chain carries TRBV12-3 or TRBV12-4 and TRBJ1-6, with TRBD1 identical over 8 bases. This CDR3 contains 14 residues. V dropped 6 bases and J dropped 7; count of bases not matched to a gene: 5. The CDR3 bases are TGTGCCAGCAGCCCCAGGGGGCTAAATTCACCCCTCCACTTT. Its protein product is CASSPRGLNSPLHF.

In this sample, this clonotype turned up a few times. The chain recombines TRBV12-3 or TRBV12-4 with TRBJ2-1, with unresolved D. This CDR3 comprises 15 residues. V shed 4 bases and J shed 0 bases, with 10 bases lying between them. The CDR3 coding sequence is TGTGCCAGCAGTTCCCGTGAGTCCTCCTACAATGAGCAGTTCTTC. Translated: CASSSRESSYNEQFF.

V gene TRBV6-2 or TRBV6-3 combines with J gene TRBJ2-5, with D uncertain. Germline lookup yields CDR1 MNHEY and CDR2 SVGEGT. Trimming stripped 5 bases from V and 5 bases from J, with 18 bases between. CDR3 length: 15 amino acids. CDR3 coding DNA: TGTGCCAGCAGTCGTCAAATGGGCAAGCAGGAGACCCAGTACTTC. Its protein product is CASSRQMGKQETQYF.

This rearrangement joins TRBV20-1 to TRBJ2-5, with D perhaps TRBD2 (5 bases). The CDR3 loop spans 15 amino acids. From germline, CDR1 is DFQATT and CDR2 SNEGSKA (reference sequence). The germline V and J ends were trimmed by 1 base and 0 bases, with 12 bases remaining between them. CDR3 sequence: CSARVHGVYQETQYF. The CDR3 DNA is TGCAGTGCTAGAGTCCACGGGGTTTACCAAGAGACCCAGTACTTC.

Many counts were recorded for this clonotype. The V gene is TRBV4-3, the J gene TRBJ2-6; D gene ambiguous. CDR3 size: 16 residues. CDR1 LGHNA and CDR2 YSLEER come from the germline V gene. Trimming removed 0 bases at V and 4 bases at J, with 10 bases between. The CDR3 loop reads CASSQDPGAGANVLTF. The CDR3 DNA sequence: TGCGCCAGCAGCCAAGACCCGGGCGCCGGGGCCAACGTCCTGACTTTC.

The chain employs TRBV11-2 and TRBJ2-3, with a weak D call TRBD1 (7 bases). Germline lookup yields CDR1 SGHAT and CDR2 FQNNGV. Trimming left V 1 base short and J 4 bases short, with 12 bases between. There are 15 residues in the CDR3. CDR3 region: CASSLGQGGPDTQYF. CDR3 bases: TGTGCCAGCAGCTTAGGTCAGGGGGGCCCAGATACGCAGTATTTT.

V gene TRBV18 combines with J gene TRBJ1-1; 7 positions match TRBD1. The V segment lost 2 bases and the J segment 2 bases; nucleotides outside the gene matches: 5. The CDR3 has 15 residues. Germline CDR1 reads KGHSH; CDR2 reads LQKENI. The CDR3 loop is CASSPKGQTNTEAFF. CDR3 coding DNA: TGTGCCAGCTCACCAAAGGGACAGACCAACACTGAAGCTTTCTTT.

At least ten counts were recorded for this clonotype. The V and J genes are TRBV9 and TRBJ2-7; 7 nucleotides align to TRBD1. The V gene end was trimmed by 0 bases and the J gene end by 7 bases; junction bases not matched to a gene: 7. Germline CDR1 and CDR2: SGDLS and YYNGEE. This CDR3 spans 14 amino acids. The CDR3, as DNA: TGTGCCAGCAGCGTAGGCAGGGGGACGGTAGAGCAGTACGTC. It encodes CASSVGRGTVEQYV.

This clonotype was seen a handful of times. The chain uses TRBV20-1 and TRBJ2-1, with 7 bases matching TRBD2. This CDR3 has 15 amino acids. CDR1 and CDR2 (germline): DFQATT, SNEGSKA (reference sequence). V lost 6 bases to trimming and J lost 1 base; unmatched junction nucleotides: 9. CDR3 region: CSARDYLRSYNEQFF. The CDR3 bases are TGCAGTGCCCGGGACTACCTACGGTCCTACAATGAGCAGTTCTTC.

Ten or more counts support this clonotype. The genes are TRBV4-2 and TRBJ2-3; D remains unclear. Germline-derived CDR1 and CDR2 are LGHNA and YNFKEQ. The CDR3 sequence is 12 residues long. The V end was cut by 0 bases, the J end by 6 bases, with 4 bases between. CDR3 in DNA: TGTGCCAGCAGCCAAGAAAGGGATACGCAGTATTTT. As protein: CASSQERDTQYF.

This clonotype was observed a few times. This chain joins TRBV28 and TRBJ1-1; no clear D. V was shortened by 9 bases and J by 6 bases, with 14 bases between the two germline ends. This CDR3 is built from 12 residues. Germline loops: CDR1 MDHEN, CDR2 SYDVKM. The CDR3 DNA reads TGTGCCAGTACCCGGGCCAGCGCTGAAGCTTTCTTT. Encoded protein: CASTRASAEAFF.

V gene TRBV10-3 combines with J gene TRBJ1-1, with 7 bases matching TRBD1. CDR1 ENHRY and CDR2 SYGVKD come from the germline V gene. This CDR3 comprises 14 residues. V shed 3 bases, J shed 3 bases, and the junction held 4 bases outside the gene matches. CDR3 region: CAISEEGAYTEAFF. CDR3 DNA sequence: TGTGCCATCAGTGAAGAGGGGGCCTACACTGAAGCTTTCTTT.

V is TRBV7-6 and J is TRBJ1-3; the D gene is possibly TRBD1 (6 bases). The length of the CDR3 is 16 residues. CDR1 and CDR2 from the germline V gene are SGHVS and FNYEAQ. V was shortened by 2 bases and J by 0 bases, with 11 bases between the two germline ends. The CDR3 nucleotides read TGTGCCAGCAGCTTACGGGGGGGCAACTCTGGAAACACCATATATTTT. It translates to CASSLRGGNSGNTIYF.

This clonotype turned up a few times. The chain's CDR3 is CAIRTGTGYSYTF. DNA for the CDR3: TGTGCCATCAGAACCGGGACAGGGTACAGCTACACCTTC. J is TRBJ1-2 and V is TRBV10-3, with 9 bases aligning to TRBD1. V was clipped by 6 bases and J by 9 bases; unmatched bases: 8. In germline, CDR1 is ENHRY, CDR2 SYGVKD. The CDR3 totals 13 residues.

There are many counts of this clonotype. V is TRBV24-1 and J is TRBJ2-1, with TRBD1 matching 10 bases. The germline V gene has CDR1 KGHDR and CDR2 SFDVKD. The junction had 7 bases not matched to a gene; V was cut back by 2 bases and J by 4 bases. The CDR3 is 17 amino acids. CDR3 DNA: TGTGCCACCAGTGATTCCGGGACAGGGGCCTCATACAATGAGCAGTTCTTC. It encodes CATSDSGTGASYNEQFF.

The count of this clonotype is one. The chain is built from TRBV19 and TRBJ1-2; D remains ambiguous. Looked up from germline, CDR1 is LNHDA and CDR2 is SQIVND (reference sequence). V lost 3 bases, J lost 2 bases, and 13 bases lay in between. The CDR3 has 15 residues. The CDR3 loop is CASSIPIGRNYGYTF. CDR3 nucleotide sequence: TGTGCCAGTAGTATCCCCATCGGCAGGAACTATGGCTACACCTTC.

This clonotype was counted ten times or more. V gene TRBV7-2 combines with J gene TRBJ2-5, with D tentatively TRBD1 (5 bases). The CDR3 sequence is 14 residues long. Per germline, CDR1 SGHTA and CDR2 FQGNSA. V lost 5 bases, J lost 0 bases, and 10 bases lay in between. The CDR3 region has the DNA TGTGCCAGCAGCCCTCCAGGGAACCAAGAGACCCAGTACTTC. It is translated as CASSPPGNQETQYF.